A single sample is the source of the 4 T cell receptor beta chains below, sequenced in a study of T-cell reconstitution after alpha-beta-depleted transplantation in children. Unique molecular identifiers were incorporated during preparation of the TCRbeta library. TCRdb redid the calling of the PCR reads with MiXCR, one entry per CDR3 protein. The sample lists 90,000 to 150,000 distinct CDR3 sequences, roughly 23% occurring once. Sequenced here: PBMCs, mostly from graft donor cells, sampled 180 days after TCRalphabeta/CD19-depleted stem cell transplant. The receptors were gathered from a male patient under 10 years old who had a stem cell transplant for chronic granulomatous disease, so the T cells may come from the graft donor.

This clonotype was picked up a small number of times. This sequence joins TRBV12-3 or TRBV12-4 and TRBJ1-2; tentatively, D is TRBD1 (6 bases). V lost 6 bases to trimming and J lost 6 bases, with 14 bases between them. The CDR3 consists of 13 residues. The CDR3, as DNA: TGTGCCAGCAGGCCGGGGACACTGCATGGCTACACCTTC. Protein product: CASRPGTLHGYTF.

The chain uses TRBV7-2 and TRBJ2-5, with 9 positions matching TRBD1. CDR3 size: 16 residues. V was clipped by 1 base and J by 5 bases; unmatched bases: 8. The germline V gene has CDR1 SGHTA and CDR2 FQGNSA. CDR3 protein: CASSLGLGQGSETQYF. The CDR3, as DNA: TGTGCCAGCAGCTTAGGCCTGGGACAGGGTAGTGAGACCCAGTACTTC.

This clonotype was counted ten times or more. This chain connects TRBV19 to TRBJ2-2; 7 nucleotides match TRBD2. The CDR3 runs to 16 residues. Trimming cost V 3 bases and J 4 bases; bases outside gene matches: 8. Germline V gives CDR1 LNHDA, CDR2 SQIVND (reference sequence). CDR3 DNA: TGTGCCAGTAGTATGGCGGGAGCCCCGGGCACCGGGGAGCTGTTTTTT. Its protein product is CASSMAGAPGTGELFF. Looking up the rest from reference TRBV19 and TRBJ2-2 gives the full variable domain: DGGITQSPKYLFRKEGQNVTLSCEQNLNHDAMYWYRQDPGQGLRLIYYSQIVNDFQKGDIAEGYSVSREKKESFPLTVTSAQKNPTAFYLCASSMAGAPGTGELFFGEGSRLTVL.

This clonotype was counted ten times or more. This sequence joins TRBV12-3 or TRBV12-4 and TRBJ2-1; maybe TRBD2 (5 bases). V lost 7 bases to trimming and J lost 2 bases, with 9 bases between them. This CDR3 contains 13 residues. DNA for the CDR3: TGTGCCAGCACCATGACTACCTACAATGAGCAGTTCTTC. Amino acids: CASTMTTYNEQFF.